In its sample, the clone carrying this TCR beta chain was seen a few times. CDR1 KGHSH and CDR2 LQKENI come from the germline V gene. There are 18 residues in the CDR3. V gave up 4 bases and J gave up 1 base; unmatched junction bases: 11. This entry is derived from a study of blood T cell repertoires in COVID-19. About the research overall: The United States, Italy and Spain provided the acute and convalescent COVID-19 samples. The analysed material was cDNA or gDNA that came from T cells, B-cell-depleted T cells, or PBMCs.

Libraries were prepared by immunoSEQ multiplex PCR; TCRdb keeps only in-frame clonotypes and omits some of them. This table holds about 73,000 clones, 82% found once. The specimen sequenced was peripheral blood. The chain is built from TRBV18 and TRBJ1-1, with TRBD1 matching 11 bases. The origin of this receptor is a woman aged 60-70 years with acute or convalescent COVID-19. The CDR3 reads CASSLTSGTGGRNTEAFF. The CDR3 coding sequence is TGTGCCAGCTCACTTACTTCCGGGACAGGGGGTCGGAACACTGAAGCTTTCTTT.